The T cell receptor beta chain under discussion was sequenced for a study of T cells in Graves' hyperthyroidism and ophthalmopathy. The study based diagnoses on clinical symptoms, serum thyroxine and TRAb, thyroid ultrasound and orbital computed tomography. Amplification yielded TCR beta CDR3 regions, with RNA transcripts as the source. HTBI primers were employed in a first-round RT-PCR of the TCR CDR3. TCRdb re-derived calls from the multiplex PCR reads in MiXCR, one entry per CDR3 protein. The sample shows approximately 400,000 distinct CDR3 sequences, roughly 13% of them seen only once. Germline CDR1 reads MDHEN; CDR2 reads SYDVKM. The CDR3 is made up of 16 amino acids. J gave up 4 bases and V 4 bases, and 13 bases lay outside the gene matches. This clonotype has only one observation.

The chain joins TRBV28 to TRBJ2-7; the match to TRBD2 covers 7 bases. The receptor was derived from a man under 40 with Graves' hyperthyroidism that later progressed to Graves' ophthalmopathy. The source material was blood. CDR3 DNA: TGTGCCAGCAGTTCCATCGGGTGGGAGGGTAAATACGAGCAGTACTTC. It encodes CASSSIGWEGKYEQYF.